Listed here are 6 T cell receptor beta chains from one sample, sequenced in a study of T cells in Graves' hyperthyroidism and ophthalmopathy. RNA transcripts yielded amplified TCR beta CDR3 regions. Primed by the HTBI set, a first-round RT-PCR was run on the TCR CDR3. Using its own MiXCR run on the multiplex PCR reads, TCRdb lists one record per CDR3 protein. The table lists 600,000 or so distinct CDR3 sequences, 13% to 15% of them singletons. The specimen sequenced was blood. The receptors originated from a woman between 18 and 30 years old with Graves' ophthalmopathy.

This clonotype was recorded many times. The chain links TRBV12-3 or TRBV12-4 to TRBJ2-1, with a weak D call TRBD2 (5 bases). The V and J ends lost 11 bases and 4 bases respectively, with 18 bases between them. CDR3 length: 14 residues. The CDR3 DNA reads TGTGCCGCCACGGCGGGCTCAATTTACAATGAGCAGTTCTTC. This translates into CAATAGSIYNEQFF.

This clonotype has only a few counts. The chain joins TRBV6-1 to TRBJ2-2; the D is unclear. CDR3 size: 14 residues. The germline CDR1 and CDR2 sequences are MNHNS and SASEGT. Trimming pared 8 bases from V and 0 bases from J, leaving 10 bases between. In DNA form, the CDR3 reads TGTGCCAGCGGCGGCAGGTCGAACACCGGGGAGCTGTTTTTT. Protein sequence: CASGGRSNTGELFF.

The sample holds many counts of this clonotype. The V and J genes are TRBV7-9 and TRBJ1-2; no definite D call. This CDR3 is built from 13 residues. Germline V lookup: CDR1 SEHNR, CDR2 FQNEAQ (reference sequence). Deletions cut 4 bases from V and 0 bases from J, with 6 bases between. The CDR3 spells CASSWEANYGYTF. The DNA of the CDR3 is TGTGCCAGCAGCTGGGAGGCTAACTATGGCTACACCTTC.

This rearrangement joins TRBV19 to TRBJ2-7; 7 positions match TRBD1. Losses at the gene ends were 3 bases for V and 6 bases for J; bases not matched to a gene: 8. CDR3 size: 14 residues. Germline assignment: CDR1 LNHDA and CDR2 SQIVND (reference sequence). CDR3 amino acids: CASSMGTGEGEQYF. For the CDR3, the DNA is TGTGCCAGTAGTATGGGAACAGGGGAAGGCGAGCAGTACTTC. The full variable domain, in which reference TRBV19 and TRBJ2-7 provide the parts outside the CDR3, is DGGITQSPKYLFRKEGQNVTLSCEQNLNHDAMYWYRQDPGQGLRLIYYSQIVNDFQKGDIAEGYSVSREKKESFPLTVTSAQKNPTAFYLCASSMGTGEGEQYFGPGTRLTVT.

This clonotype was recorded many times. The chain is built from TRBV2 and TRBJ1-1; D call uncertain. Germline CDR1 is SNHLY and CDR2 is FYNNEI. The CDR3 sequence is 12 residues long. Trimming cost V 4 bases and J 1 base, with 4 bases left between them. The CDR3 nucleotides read TGTGCCAGCAGTGCCTGGAACACTGAAGCTTTCTTT. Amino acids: CASSAWNTEAFF.

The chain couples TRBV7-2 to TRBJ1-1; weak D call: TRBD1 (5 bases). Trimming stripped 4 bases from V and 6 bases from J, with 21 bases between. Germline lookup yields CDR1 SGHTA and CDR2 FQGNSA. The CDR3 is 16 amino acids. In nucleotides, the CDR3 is TGTGCCAGCAGCTGTAGACAGCACCTCTCGCCCTCTGAAGCTTTCTTT. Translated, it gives CASSCRQHLSPSEAFF.